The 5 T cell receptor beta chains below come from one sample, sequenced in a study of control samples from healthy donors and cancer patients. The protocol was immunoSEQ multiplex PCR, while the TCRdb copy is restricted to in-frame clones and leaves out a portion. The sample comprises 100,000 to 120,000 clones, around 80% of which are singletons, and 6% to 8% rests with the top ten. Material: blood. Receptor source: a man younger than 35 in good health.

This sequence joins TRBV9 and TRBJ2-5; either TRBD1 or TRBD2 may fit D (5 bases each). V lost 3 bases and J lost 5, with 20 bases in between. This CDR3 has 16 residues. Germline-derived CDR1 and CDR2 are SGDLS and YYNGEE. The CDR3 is CASSGRDPPRSETQYF. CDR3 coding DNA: TGTGCCAGCAGCGGTCGGGACCCACCTCGTTCGGAGACCCAGTACTTC.

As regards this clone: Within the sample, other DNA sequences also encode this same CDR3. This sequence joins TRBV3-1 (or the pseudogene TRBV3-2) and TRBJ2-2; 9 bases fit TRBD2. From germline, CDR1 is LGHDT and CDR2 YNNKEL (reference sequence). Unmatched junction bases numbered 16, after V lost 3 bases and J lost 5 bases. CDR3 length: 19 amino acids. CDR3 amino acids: CASSQTRGEAGGPTGELFF. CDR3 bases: TGTGCCAGCAGCCAGACCAGGGGAGAGGCGGGGGGGCCGACCGGGGAGCTGTTTTTT.

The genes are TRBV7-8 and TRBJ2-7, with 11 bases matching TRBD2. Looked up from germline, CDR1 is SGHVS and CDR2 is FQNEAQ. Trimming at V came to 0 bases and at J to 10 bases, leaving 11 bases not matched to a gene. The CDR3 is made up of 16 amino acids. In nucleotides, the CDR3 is TGTGCCAGCAGCTTAGCCCTCGGGACTAGCGGAAATGAACAGTACGTC. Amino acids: CASSLALGTSGNEQYV.

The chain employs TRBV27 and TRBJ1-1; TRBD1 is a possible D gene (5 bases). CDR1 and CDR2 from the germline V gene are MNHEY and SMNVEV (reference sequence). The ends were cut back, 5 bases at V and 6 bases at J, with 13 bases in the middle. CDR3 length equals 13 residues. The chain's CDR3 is CASSPKGYAEAFF. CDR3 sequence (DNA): TGTGCCAGCAGTCCCAAGGGGTACGCTGAAGCTTTCTTT.

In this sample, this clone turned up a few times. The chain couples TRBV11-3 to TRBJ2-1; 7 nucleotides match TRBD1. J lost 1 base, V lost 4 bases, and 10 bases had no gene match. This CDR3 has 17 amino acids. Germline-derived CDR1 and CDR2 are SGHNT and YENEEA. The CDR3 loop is CASSSHRGLSSYNEQFF. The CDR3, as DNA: TGTGCCAGCAGCTCCCATAGGGGGCTTAGTTCCTACAATGAGCAGTTCTTC.